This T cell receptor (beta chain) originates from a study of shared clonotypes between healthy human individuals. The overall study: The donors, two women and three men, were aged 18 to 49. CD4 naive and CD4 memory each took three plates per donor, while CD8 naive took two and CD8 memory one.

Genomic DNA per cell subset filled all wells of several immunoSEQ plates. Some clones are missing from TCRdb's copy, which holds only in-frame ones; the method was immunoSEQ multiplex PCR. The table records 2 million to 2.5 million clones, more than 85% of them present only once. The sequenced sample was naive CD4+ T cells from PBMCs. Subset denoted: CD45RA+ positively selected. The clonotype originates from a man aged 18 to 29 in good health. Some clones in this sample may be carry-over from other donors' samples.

CDR3 sequence reads: CSAGGGVSLITEAFF. Written as DNA, the CDR3 is TGCAGCGCGGGCGGGGGGGTGTCCTTGATAACTGAAGCTTTCTTT. The chain carries TRBV29-1 and TRBJ1-1; weak D call: TRBD1 (5 bases). V lost 7 bases and J 5 bases, leaving 23 bases between the germline ends. This CDR3 is built from 15 residues. Germline CDR1 is SQVTM and CDR2 is ANQGSEA.